This TCR beta chain derives from a study of spatial heterogeneity in lung cancer. Study results and limitations: Tumor mutation counts were tracked by expanded intratumoral alpha and beta TCR counts.

This clonotype was seen many times. Its antigen is not identified. TCRdb reprocessed the 5' RACE reads via MiXCR and lists one record per CDR3 protein. The table lists about 8,400 distinct CDR3 sequences, 4% to 6% of them singletons. V lost 0 bases to trimming and J lost 2 bases, with 8 bases between them. CDR1 and CDR2 (germline): SGHVS, FQNEAQ. The CDR3 extends over 15 amino acids. Time point here: sample taken at primary tumor resection. The rearrangement uses TRBV7-8 and TRBJ1-5, with D perhaps TRBD1 (5 bases). The receptor was derived from a female donor with early-stage non-small cell lung cancer. The sample here was lung tumor tissue, taken at surgery. The CDR3 protein is CASSLAGDGNQPQHF. The CDR3 nucleotides read TGTGCCAGCAGCTTAGCAGGGGACGGCAATCAGCCCCAGCATTTT.